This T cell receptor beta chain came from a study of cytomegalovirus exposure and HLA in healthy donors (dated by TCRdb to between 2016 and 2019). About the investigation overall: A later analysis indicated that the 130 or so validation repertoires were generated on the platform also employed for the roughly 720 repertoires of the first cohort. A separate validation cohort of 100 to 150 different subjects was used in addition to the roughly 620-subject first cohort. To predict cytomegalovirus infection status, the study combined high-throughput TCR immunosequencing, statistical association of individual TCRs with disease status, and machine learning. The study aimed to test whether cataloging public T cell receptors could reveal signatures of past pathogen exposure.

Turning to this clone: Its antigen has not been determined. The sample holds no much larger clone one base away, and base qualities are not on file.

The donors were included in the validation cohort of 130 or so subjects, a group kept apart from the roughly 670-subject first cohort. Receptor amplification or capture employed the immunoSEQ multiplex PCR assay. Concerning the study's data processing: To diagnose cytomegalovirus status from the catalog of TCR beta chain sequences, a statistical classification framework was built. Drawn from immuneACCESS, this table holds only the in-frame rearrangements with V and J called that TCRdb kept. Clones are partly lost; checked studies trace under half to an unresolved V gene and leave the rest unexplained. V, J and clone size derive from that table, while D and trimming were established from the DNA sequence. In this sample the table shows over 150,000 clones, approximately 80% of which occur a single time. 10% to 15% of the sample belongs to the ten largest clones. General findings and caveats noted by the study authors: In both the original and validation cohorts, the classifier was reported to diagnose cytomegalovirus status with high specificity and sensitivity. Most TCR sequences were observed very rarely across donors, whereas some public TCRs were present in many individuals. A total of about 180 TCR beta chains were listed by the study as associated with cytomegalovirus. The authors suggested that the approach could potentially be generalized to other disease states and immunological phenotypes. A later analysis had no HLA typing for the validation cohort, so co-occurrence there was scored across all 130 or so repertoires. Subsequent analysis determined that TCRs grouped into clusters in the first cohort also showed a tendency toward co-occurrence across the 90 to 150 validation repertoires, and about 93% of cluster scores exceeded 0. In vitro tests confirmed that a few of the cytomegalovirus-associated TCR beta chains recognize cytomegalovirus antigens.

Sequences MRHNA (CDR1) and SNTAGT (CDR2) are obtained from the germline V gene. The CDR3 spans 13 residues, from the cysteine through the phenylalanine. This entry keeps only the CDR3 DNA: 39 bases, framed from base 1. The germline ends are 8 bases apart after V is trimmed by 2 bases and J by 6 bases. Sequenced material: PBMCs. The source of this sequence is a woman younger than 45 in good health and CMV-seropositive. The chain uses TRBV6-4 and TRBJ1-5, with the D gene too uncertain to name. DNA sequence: TGTGCCAGCAGTGACACCCCCGGTCAGCCCCAGCATTTT. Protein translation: CASSDTPGQPQHF.